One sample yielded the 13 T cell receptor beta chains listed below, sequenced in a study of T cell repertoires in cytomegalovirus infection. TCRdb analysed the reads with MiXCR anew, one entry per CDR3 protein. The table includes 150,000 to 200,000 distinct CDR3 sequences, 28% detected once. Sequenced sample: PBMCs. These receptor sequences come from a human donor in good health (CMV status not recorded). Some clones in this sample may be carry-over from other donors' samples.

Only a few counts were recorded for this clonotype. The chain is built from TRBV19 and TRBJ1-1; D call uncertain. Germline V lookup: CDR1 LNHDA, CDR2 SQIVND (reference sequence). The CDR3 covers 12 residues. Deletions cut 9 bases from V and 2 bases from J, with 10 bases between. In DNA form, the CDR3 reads TGTGCCAGCTCAAAAGTAAACACTGAAGCTTTCTTT. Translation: CASSKVNTEAFF.

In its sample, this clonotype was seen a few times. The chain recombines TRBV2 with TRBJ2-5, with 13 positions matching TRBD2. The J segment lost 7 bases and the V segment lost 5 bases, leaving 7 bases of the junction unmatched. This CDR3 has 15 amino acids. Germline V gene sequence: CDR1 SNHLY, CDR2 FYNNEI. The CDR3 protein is CASSSRTSGGVTQYF. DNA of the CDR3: TGTGCCAGCAGTTCCAGGACTAGCGGGGGAGTGACCCAGTACTTC.

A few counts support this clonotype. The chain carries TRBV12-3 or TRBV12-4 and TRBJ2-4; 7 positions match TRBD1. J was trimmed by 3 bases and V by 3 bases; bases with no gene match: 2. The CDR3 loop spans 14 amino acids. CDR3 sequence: CASSFWDSKNIQYF. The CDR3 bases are TGTGCCAGCAGTTTCTGGGACAGCAAAAACATTCAGTACTTC.

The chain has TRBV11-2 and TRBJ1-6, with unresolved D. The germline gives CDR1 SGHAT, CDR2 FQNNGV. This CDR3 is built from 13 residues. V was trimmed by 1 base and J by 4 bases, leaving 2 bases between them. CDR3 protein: CASSLAYNSPLHF. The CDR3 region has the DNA TGTGCCAGCAGCTTAGCATATAATTCACCCCTCCACTTT.

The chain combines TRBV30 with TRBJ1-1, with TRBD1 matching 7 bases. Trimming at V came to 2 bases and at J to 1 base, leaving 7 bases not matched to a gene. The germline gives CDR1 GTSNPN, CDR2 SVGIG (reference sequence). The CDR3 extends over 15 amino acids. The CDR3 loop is CAWSLLRTGNTEAFF. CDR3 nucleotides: TGTGCCTGGAGTCTATTGAGGACAGGGAACACTGAAGCTTTCTTT.

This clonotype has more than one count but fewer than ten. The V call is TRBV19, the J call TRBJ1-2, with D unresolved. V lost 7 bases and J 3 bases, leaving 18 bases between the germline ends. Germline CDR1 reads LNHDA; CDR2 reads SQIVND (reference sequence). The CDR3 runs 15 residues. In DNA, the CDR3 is TGTGCCAGTACCCCCCTTGGCGGGGTTGACTATGGCTACACCTTC. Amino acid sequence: CASTPLGGVDYGYTF.

Here the CDR3 reads CSVEGSGGEQYF. As DNA, the CDR3 is TGCAGCGTTGAGGGGAGTGGAGGAGAGCAGTACTTC. The genes are TRBV29-1 and TRBJ2-7; possibly TRBD2 for D (5 bases). V dropped 3 bases and J dropped 7 bases, with 13 bases sitting between them. In germline, CDR1 is SQVTM, CDR2 ANQGSEA. This CDR3 has 12 residues.

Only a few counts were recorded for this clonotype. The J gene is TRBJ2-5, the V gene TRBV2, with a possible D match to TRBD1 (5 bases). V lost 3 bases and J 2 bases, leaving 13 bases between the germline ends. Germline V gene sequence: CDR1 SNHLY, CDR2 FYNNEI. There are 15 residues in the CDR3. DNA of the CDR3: TGTGCCAGCAGTGATTTTCAGGGTGGGCAAGAGACCCAGTACTTC. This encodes CASSDFQGGQETQYF.

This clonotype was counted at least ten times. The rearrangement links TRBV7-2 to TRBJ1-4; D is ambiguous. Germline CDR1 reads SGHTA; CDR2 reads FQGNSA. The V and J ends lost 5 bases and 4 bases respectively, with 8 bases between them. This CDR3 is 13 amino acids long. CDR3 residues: CASSPRNNEKLFF. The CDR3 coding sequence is TGTGCCAGCAGCCCGCGAAATAATGAAAAACTGTTTTTT.

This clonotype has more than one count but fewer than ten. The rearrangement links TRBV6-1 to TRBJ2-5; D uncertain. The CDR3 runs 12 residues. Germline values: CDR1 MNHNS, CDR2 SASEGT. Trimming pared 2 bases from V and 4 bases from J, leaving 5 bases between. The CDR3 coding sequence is TGTGCCAGCAGTGAACGGCGAGAGACCCAGTACTTC. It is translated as CASSERRETQYF.

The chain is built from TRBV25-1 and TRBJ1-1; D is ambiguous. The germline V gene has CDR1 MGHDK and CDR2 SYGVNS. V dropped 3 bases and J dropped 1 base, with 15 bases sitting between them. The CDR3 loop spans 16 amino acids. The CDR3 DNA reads TGTGCCAGCAGTGAGTTTAGAGGGCCGGGGAACACTGAAGCTTTCTTT. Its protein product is CASSEFRGPGNTEAFF.

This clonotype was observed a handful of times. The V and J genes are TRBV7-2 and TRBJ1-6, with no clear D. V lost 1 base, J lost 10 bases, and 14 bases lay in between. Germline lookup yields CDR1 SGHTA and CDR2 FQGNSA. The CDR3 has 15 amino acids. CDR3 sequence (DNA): TGTGCCAGCAGCTTAGGTCCCCGGGGTGGATCACCCCTCCACTTT. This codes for CASSLGPRGGSPLHF.

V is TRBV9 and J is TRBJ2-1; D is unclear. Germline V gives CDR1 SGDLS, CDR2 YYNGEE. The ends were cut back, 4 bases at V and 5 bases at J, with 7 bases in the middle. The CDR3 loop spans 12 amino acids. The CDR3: CASSPRNNEQFF. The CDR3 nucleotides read TGTGCCAGCAGCCCCCGGAACAATGAGCAGTTCTTC.